This TCR beta chain derives from a study of blood T cell repertoires in COVID-19. Study summary: In each case, the material was cDNA or gDNA derived from T cells, B-cell-depleted T cells, or PBMCs.

The germline V gene encodes CDR1 SGHVS and CDR2 FNYEAQ. CDR3 length: 18 residues. After removal of 5 bases from V and 0 bases from J, the junction contained 13 bases not matched to a gene. Clones were sequenced by immunoSEQ multiplex PCR, and TCRdb holds only the in-frame ones, with some missing. The sample has about 97,000 clones, 87% seen once. Sequencing was performed on peripheral blood. The TCR originated in a human donor in a cohort sampled during active COVID-19. This chain uses TRBV7-6 with TRBJ1-3, with TRBD1 matching over 7 bases. The CDR3 bases are TGTGCCAGCAGCCCCGCTAGGGGACAGCTACTCTCTGGAAACACCATATATTTT. Translating it yields CASSPARGQLLSGNTIYF.